The 9 T cell receptor beta chains below come from one sample, sequenced in a study of vaccination and CD4 T cells after COVID-19. Time point described: late sampling 161 to 241 days after vaccination in a few convalescent patients. Regarding treatment: approximately nine-day PBMC culture with coronavirus spike peptide pools or control peptides (ViraFEST assay). Their target antigens are unknown. Sequenced with the Oncomine TCR Beta short-read assay was DNA taken from cultured CD4+ T cells. TCRdb redid the calling of the PCR reads with MiXCR, one entry per CDR3 protein. Among about 22,000 distinct CDR3 sequences listed, approximately 32% were seen once. Sequenced material: CD4+ T cells from blood, cultured in vitro, taken about 7 months after SARS-CoV-2 vaccination. These receptor sequences come from a human donor who had recovered from COVID-19.

This clonotype is medium-sized (0.01 to 0.1%). The rearrangement joins TRBV21-1 to TRBJ2-7. TRBV21-1 is listed as a pseudogene. This CDR3 contains 12 residues. The CDR3 DNA sequence: TGTGCCAGCAGCCCAACAGCTTACGAGCAGTACTTC. This codes for CASSPTAYEQYF.

This clonotype was found a few times. This chain uses TRBV27 with TRBJ1-2; possible D gene TRBD1, 5 bases. CDR1 is MNHEY, CDR2 SMNVEV, per germline (reference sequence). The V end lost 10 bases, the J end lost 5 bases, and 20 bases lay between the germline ends. This CDR3 has 14 amino acids. The CDR3 DNA sequence: TGTGCCACGCTGCAGTTTGGGGGGGGATATGGCTACACCTTC. It encodes CATLQFGGGYGYTF.

The chain links TRBV7-2 to TRBJ2-3; maybe TRBD1 (6 bases). CDR3 length: 17 residues. From germline, CDR1 is SGHTA and CDR2 FQGNSA. V shed 1 base and J shed 2 bases, with 16 bases lying between them. The CDR3 is CASSLVPQGPNTDTQYF. For the CDR3, the DNA is TGTGCCAGCAGCTTAGTGCCACAGGGACCTAACACAGATACGCAGTATTTT.

The V and J genes are TRBV11-3 and TRBJ2-3; TRBD2 aligns across 9 bases. Germline loops: CDR1 SGHNT, CDR2 YENEEA. The CDR3 is made up of 15 amino acids. The junction had 4 bases not matched to a gene; V was cut back by 0 bases and J by 6 bases. Here the CDR3 reads CASSLDGGRADTQYF. The CDR3 DNA follows: TGTGCCAGCAGCTTAGACGGCGGGAGGGCCGATACGCAGTATTTT.

This sequence joins TRBV9 and TRBJ1-2; 7 bases are shared with TRBD1. The CDR3 consists of 16 residues. Germline CDR1 and CDR2: SGDLS and YYNGEE. With 2 bases clipped from V and 4 bases from J, the junction kept 11 bases outside the gene matches. The CDR3 protein is CASSVRQGEGVYGYTF. In nucleotides, the CDR3 is TGTGCCAGCAGCGTGCGCCAGGGGGAGGGCGTCTATGGCTACACCTTC.

In its sample, this clonotype was seen a few times. This chain joins TRBV6-1 and TRBJ2-7; 8 nucleotides agree with TRBD1. Trimming at V came to 8 bases and at J to 3 bases, leaving 6 bases not matched to a gene. CDR3 size: 13 residues. Germline V gene lookup returns CDR1 MNHNS and CDR2 SASEGT. The CDR3 coding sequence is TGTGCCAGCCAGATGACAGGGGTCTACGAGCAGTACTTC. Amino acids: CASQMTGVYEQYF.

This clonotype was observed a handful of times. The chain employs TRBV19 and TRBJ1-5, with D possibly matching TRBD1 (5 bases). V was pared by 4 bases and J by 5 bases, with 12 bases between. The length of the CDR3 is 14 residues. Looked up from germline, CDR1 is LNHDA and CDR2 is SQIVND (reference sequence). This CDR3 reads CASSRGTDYQPQHF. The CDR3 DNA sequence: TGTGCCAGTAGTAGAGGGACGGACTATCAGCCCCAGCATTTT.

This clonotype was found a few times. The chain recombines TRBV28 with TRBJ2-5; 8 bases line up with TRBD2. J lost 0 bases, V lost 6 bases, and 6 bases had no gene match. The CDR3 runs 15 residues. CDR1 is MDHEN and CDR2 is SYDVKM in the germline V gene. As DNA, the CDR3 is TGTGCCAGCAGCCCGAGCGGGAGATACCAAGAGACCCAGTACTTC. This translates into CASSPSGRYQETQYF.

V is TRBV7-2 and J is TRBJ2-5; possibly TRBD2 for D (7 bases). Trimming removed 0 bases from V and 7 bases from J, with 18 bases in between. Per germline, CDR1 SGHTA and CDR2 FQGNSA. This CDR3 is built from 16 residues. The CDR3 spells CASSLAAGRGGLTQYF. The CDR3, as DNA: TGTGCCAGCAGCTTAGCTGCCGGCAGGGGAGGGTTGACCCAGTACTTC.